This T cell receptor (beta chain) was recovered during a study of post-analysis software for immune sequencing data. Study in general: In terms of disease course, relapsing-remitting, secondary progressive and progressive-relapsing multiple sclerosis were included. Study-level points and caveats: Four to six TRBV segments were more frequent in patients than controls; TRBV5-6, TRBV5-1 and TRBV20-1 belonged to this group. Controls significantly exceeded multiple sclerosis patients in normalized Chao1 diversity. Samples made in the same batch grouped tightly together by F measure.

The germline gives CDR1 SNHLY, CDR2 FYNNEI. V was shortened by 5 bases and J by 5 bases, with 6 bases between the two germline ends. This CDR3 region has 12 residues. The TCR beta cDNA libraries carried unique molecular identifiers. Input populations of roughly 0.95 to 10 million T cells gave rise to some 500,000 cDNA molecules. TCRdb independently ran MiXCR on the PCR reads; one entry per CDR3 protein. The repertoire includes hundreds of thousands of distinct CDR3 sequences, just under 30% of them detected once, and 0.5% to 0.6% sits in the top ten. A few counts support this clonotype. What it recognizes is unknown.

The chain has TRBV2 and TRBJ1-4, with D uncertain. The material sequenced was blood. The receptor was derived from a girl aged 10-17 years with multiple sclerosis. CDR3 in amino acids: CASSTENEKLFF. CDR3 sequence (DNA): TGTGCCAGCAGTACGGAAAATGAAAAACTGTTTTTT.